One T cell receptor (beta chain) is described in this entry. Its antigen is as yet unknown. The sample originates from a study of cytomegalovirus exposure and HLA in healthy donors. Across the study: Within an early data release were about 85 million unique TCRs drawn from HLA-typed donors. Study results and limitations: Reportedly, cytomegalovirus status was diagnosed with high sensitivity and specificity.

Researchers ran the PCR with 60 Vbeta and 13 Jbeta primers. Using immunoSEQ multiplex PCR, the repertoire was profiled, and TCRdb retains in-frame clones only, with some absent. The top ten clones hold approximately 3.8% of a sample with some 240,000 clones, almost 80% of them seen once. Material for sequencing was PBMCs. The sequence was obtained from a male donor in good health and CMV-seronegative.

CDR3: CASSSSGQGLSGNEQYF. CDR3 nucleotides: TGTGCCAGTAGTTCTTCGGGACAGGGCCTTTCAGGGAACGAGCAGTACTTC. The chain couples TRBV19 to TRBJ2-7; 9 positions match TRBD1. The CDR3 totals 17 residues. The ends lost 5 bases at V and 5 bases at J; junction bases unmatched: 16. Germline V gene data show CDR1 as LNHDA and CDR2 as SQIVND (reference sequence).